This T cell receptor beta chain is drawn from a study of blood T cell repertoires in COVID-19. Overall study context: Samples representing acute and convalescent COVID-19 were sourced from the United States, Italy and Spain. PBMCs, B-cell-depleted T cells, or T cells were the source of the cDNA or gDNA that made up the material.

Germline V gives CDR1 SGHTS, CDR2 YDEGEE. The length of the CDR3 is 16 residues. J was trimmed by 4 bases and V by 1 base; bases with no gene match: 8. Authors' analysis steps: Reference gene primer amplification yielded estimated nucleated cell counts. Assay used: immunoSEQ multiplex PCR; TCRdb lists only in-frame clones, some missing. Clone size and the V and J calls come from that table; the DNA yielded D and trimming. Of some 74,000 clones in the sample, around 90% were seen once. V is TRBV5-8 and J is TRBJ1-5; 7 bases fit TRBD1. This receptor was obtained from a man aged 45-60 years with acute or convalescent COVID-19. The sequenced sample was peripheral blood. Written as DNA, the CDR3 is TGTGCCAGCAGCTTGTTTAAGGGGGCTGGGAATCAGCCCCAGCATTTT. The encoded protein is CASSLFKGAGNQPQHF.